This TCR beta chain appears in the sequencing data of a study of blood T cells in healthy people across ages (dated by TCRdb to between 2014 and 2017). About the full investigation: In model experiments, template switching captured about one uniquely barcoded TCR beta cDNA molecule for every two T cells. Donors of different ages were randomly distributed across sequencing lanes to avoid experimental bias. Age-related changes in TCR beta repertoire diversity were measured in the study by deep sequencing normalized with unique cDNA molecular identifiers. The study analyzed two additional independent replicas of 1 million unique cDNA reads from the same blood draw for two donors, one aged 18 to 30 and one aged 80 or older. Donors were grouped into four age groups: young (average roughly 17 years), middle-aged (about 38), aged (around 60) and long-lived (roughly 80).

The library was generated by 5' RACE. The instrument given in TCRdb is Illumina HiSeq 2500. A second PCR of about 6 to 11 cycles was run with a J-beta primer mix and a sample-barcoded 5' primer. A template-switch 5' adaptor carrying 12 random nucleotides introduced a unique molecular identifier onto each TCR beta cDNA molecule. Each sample yielded at least 3 million CDR3-containing paired-end reads. First-strand cDNA synthesis was performed from all RNA using the Mint cDNA synthesis kit, with priming by a TRBC-specific oligonucleotide. After uracil-DNA glycosylase treatment, a first 18-cycle PCR used universal primers M1SS and BC2_uni_R on all cDNA. Per the authors' processing: For normalization, 1 million high-quality reads were randomly selected from each sample, with every read carrying a distinct molecular identifier. Instead of being binned into consensus sequences, reads that shared molecular identifiers were thrown out. MiTCR, run with a Q25 quality threshold and the strictest error-elimination algorithm, handled CDR3 identification, clonotype clustering and error correction. Lower-bound total TCR beta diversity was estimated with a nonparametric unseen species model using Euler transformation. The raw public data were reprocessed by TCRdb itself: fastp quality trimming at Q25, MiXCR clonotype calling, in-frame beta chains only. Merged by CDR3 protein, the rows form single entries marked with the most common genes and DNA. These V and J calls derive from TCRdb rather than the authors' analysis. This sample holds approximately 730,000 distinct CDR3 sequences; roughly 50% were observed only once. The top ten clones comprise about 38% of the sample.

The roughly 38 donors, aged about 6 to 100 years, were systemically healthy Caucasian individuals from Russia. Approximately 10 milliliters of peripheral blood were collected from each donor into EDTA-treated Vacutainer tubes. PBMCs were isolated by Ficoll-Paque density-gradient centrifugation, with at least 7 million obtained per sample. Trizol reagent was used to extract total RNA from PBMCs, with at least 5 micrograms per sample. For every donor, flow cytometry on a PBMC aliquot measured the percentage of naive CD45RAhigh/CD27high T cells. As regards this clonotype: The antigen this receptor binds is unknown. Per-base quality was not reported, and no clone a single base away is much larger than it.

Points the paper makes about the study in general: Estimates of total diversity based on one million sequenced T cells were regarded as lower bounds and as underestimates. Observed TCR beta diversity per million T cells fell roughly linearly with age, and a significant reduction was already apparent by age around 36. Since profiling was done on bulk unsorted PBMCs, naive and antigen-experienced compartments could not be conclusively compared. Donor CMV infection status was unknown, potentially confounding age-related changes in expanded clonotypes. The percentage of naive T cells measured by flow cytometry correlated strongly with observed TCR beta diversity. Compared with the aged group, the long-lived group had more naive CD4+ T cells, fewer expanded clones and increased TCR diversity, a pattern suggesting age selection.

The TCR originated in a man at least 80 years old in good health. Sequencing was done on a sample of blood.

The nucleotide sequence is TGTGCTAGTGGTTTGGTACATGACAGGGGCGAGCAGTACTTC. Its product reads: CASGLVHDRGEQYF. The rearrangement joined TRBV12-5 to TRBJ2-7; 8 nucleotides in the junction match TRBD1. In the germline V gene, CDR1 corresponds to LGHNT and CDR2 to FRNRAP. The CDR3 sequence holds 14 residues, the cysteine and phenylalanine included. Only CDR3 DNA is held: 42 bases, read in frame from base 1. Ends trimmed: V by 0 bases, J by 6 bases; bases unmatched to a gene: 4.